The rows below give T cell receptor beta chains drawn from one sample of a study of shared clonotypes between healthy human individuals. Data came from immunoSEQ multiplex PCR; TCRdb stores just in-frame clones and leaves some out. Altogether over 300,000 clones are present, roughly 91% being singletons, with the ten largest covering about 16%. Specimen: memory CD8+ T cells sorted from blood. The receptors shown here come from a man aged 18 to 35 in good health. The CDR3 runs from the conserved cysteine through the conserved F or W. A D gene is named only where the DNA matches it firmly. Clone size is stated in some rows and not others, as once, few, many or a class when expanded.

J gene: TRBJ2-7
V gene: TRBV11-3
clone size: NA
D gene: TRBD1
CDR3 protein: CASSLGTDYEQYF
CDR3 DNA: TGTGCCAGCAGCTTGGGGACAGACTACGAGCAGTACTTC

J gene: TRBJ1-2
V gene: TRBV4-1
clone size: NA
D gene: NA
CDR3 protein: CASSPPTGLDGYTF
CDR3 DNA: TGCGCCAGCAGCCCCCCAACGGGGCTGGATGGCTACACCTTC

J gene: TRBJ2-1
V gene: TRBV27
clone size: NA
D gene: NA
CDR3 protein: CASSLSSRALNEQFF
CDR3 DNA: TGTGCCAGCAGTCTATCGTCCCGGGCCCTCAATGAGCAGTTCTTC

J gene: TRBJ2-7
V gene: TRBV11-2
clone size: NA
D gene: NA
CDR3 protein: CASSSMGSYEQYF
CDR3 DNA: TGTGCCAGCAGCTCCATGGGCTCCTACGAGCAGTACTTC

J gene: TRBJ2-3
V gene: TRBV5-1
clone size: NA
D gene: NA
CDR3 protein: CASSLVNIALSTDTQYF
CDR3 DNA: TGCGCCAGCAGCTTGGTGAATATAGCCCTTAGCACAGATACGCAGTATTTT

J gene: TRBJ2-7
V gene: TRBV5-1
clone size: NA
D gene: NA
CDR3 protein: CASSLITEHYEQYF
CDR3 DNA: TGCGCCAGCAGCTTGATCACGGAACATTACGAGCAGTACTTC

J gene: TRBJ2-1
V gene: TRBV5-1
clone size: NA
D gene: NA
CDR3 protein: CASRGVWDPDSYNEQFF
CDR3 DNA: TGCGCCAGCAGAGGGGTGTGGGACCCGGACTCCTACAATGAGCAGTTCTTC

J gene: TRBJ1-1
V gene: TRBV4-1
clone size: NA
D gene: NA
CDR3 protein: CASSPMAGSRTEAFF
CDR3 DNA: TGCGCCAGCAGCCCGATGGCGGGCAGTCGGACTGAAGCTTTCTTT

J gene: TRBJ2-5
V gene: TRBV2
clone size: NA
D gene: TRBD2
CDR3 protein: CASTSEGQPFWTSGTSYQETQYF
CDR3 DNA: TGTGCCAGCACTAGTGAAGGACAACCCTTTTGGACTAGCGGGACTTCGTACCAAGAGACCCAGTACTTC

J gene: TRBJ2-5
V gene: TRBV4-2
clone size: NA
D gene: TRBD2
CDR3 protein: CASSRGGRRYQETQYF
CDR3 DNA: TGTGCCAGCAGCCGCGGGGGGCGACGGTACCAAGAGACCCAGTACTTC

J gene: TRBJ2-3
V gene: TRBV10-2
clone size: NA
D gene: TRBD2
CDR3 protein: CASSAGAGGENTQYF
CDR3 DNA: TGCGCCAGCAGTGCAGGGGCGGGAGGAGAGAATACGCAGTATTTT

J gene: TRBJ1-2
V gene: TRBV11-2
clone size: NA
D gene: NA
CDR3 protein: CASSLGQGFRYGYTF
CDR3 DNA: TGTGCCAGCAGCTTAGGGCAGGGATTTCGGTATGGCTACACCTTC

J gene: TRBJ1-6
V gene: TRBV5-1
clone size: NA
D gene: NA
CDR3 protein: CASSFAGRSPLHF
CDR3 DNA: TGCGCCAGCAGCTTTGCCGGGAGGTCACCCCTCCACTTT

J gene: TRBJ2-3
V gene: TRBV10-2
clone size: once
D gene: NA
CDR3 protein: CASSLLKDSYTDTQYF
CDR3 DNA: TGCGCCAGCAGCCTGCTTAAAGACTCGTACACAGATACGCAGTATTTT

J gene: TRBJ2-3
V gene: TRBV13
clone size: NA
D gene: NA
CDR3 protein: CASSLRAGDTQYF
CDR3 DNA: TGTGCCAGCAGCCTGCGGGCGGGAGATACGCAGTATTTT

J gene: TRBJ1-1
V gene: TRBV19
clone size: NA
D gene: NA
CDR3 protein: CASSLGTVNTEAFF
CDR3 DNA: TGTGCCAGTAGTCTCGGTACAGTGAACACTGAAGCTTTCTTT

J gene: TRBJ2-3
V gene: TRBV28
clone size: once
D gene: TRBD2
CDR3 protein: CASSVRLRGVSDTQYF
CDR3 DNA: TGTGCCAGCAGCGTGCGGTTGCGGGGGGTTTCAGATACGCAGTATTTT

J gene: TRBJ2-7
V gene: TRBV7-9
clone size: NA
D gene: NA
CDR3 protein: CASSPPGEYEQYF
CDR3 DNA: TGTGCCAGCAGCCCACCCGGGGAGTACGAGCAGTACTTC

J gene: TRBJ2-2
V gene: TRBV10-3
clone size: NA
D gene: NA
CDR3 protein: CAISDQDSGATGELFF
CDR3 DNA: TGTGCCATCAGTGACCAGGACAGCGGGGCCACCGGGGAGCTGTTTTTT

J gene: TRBJ2-2
V gene: TRBV5-1
clone size: NA
D gene: NA
CDR3 protein: CASKRITSGELFF
CDR3 DNA: TGCGCCAGCAAAAGGATCACGTCCGGGGAGCTGTTTTTT

J gene: TRBJ2-3
V gene: TRBV28
clone size: NA
D gene: TRBD2
CDR3 protein: CASSKGLSPDTQYF
CDR3 DNA: TGTGCCAGCAGTAAGGGACTATCTCCCGATACGCAGTATTTT

J gene: TRBJ1-2
V gene: TRBV6-5
clone size: NA
D gene: TRBD1
CDR3 protein: CASSSGQGPYGYTF
CDR3 DNA: TGTGCCAGCAGTTCCGGACAGGGGCCCTATGGCTACACCTTC

J gene: TRBJ2-7
V gene: TRBV6-1
clone size: NA
D gene: NA
CDR3 protein: CASSEWGSASYEQYF
CDR3 DNA: TGTGCCAGCAGTGAATGGGGGTCAGCATCCTACGAGCAGTACTTC

J gene: TRBJ1-4
V gene: TRBV27
clone size: NA
D gene: NA
CDR3 protein: CASSFSQGGEKLFF
CDR3 DNA: TGTGCCAGCAGTTTTTCTCAGGGAGGGGAAAAACTGTTTTTT

J gene: TRBJ2-2
V gene: TRBV5-6
clone size: few
D gene: TRBD2
CDR3 protein: CASSLVRGGPGELFF
CDR3 DNA: TGTGCCAGCAGCTTGGTGCGGGGGGGCCCCGGGGAGCTGTTTTTT

J gene: TRBJ2-7
V gene: TRBV30
clone size: NA
D gene: TRBD1
CDR3 protein: CAWVPGGYEQYF
CDR3 DNA: TGTGCCTGGGTCCCAGGGGGTTACGAGCAGTACTTC

J gene: TRBJ1-5
V gene: TRBV10-3
clone size: NA
D gene: NA
CDR3 protein: CAISDAKWFQPQHF
CDR3 DNA: TGTGCCATCAGTGACGCTAAATGGTTTCAGCCCCAGCATTTT

J gene: TRBJ2-7
V gene: TRBV2
clone size: NA
D gene: NA
CDR3 protein: CASNTWRVTMDEQYF
CDR3 DNA: TGTGCCAGCAACACCTGGAGGGTGACGATGGACGAGCAGTACTTC

J gene: TRBJ2-1
V gene: TRBV7-9
clone size: once
D gene: TRBD1
CDR3 protein: CASSTPSGIWTGEGEQFF
CDR3 DNA: TGTGCCAGCAGCACCCCATCTGGCATCTGGACAGGGGAGGGTGAGCAGTTCTTC

J gene: TRBJ2-7
V gene: TRBV5-4
clone size: NA
D gene: TRBD2
CDR3 protein: CASIGTSPPSGTYEQYF
CDR3 DNA: TGTGCCAGCATTGGGACTAGCCCACCCTCGGGGACTTACGAGCAGTACTTC

J gene: TRBJ2-5
V gene: TRBV9
clone size: NA
D gene: TRBD1
CDR3 protein: CASSAYTGTGQETQYF
CDR3 DNA: TGTGCCAGCAGCGCGTATACCGGGACAGGGCAAGAGACCCAGTACTTC